This passage covers 16 T cell receptor beta chains from one sample sequenced in a study of low-dose radiotherapy and immunotherapy resistance in tumors. Time point indicated: after trial treatment. Indicated treatment: LDRT plus nivolumab, ipilimumab, low-dose cyclophosphamide and aspirin (RACIN trial). Over roughly 19 PCR cycles, TCRs were amplified from a constant-region primer and V-primer adapter. TCRdb analysed the reads with MiXCR anew, one entry per CDR3 protein. Of approximately 52,000 distinct CDR3 sequences listed, approximately 35% are singletons. The source was PBMCs, collected after low-dose radiotherapy plus immunotherapy. The receptors stem from a male donor with rectosigmoid adenocarcinoma.

This clonotype was found many times. The chain recombines TRBV29-1 with TRBJ2-5, with 9 bases aligning to TRBD1. The length of the CDR3 is 13 residues. CDR1 is SQVTM, CDR2 ANQGSEA, per germline. V was pared by 6 bases and J by 1 base, with 3 bases of the junction left unmatched. The CDR3 coding sequence is TGCAGCGTCCGGGACAGGGTCCAAGAGACCCAGTACTTC. It translates to CSVRDRVQETQYF.

This clonotype was seen only a few times. The gene calls are TRBV6-2 or TRBV6-3 and TRBJ2-1; tentatively, D is TRBD1 (6 bases). The ends were cut back, 4 bases at V and 5 bases at J, with 9 bases in the middle. The germline CDR1 and CDR2 sequences are MNHEY and SVGEGT. The CDR3 length is 13 residues. In DNA, the CDR3 is TGTGCCAGCAGTTCCAGGGGACACAATGAGCAGTTCTTC. Translation: CASSSRGHNEQFF.

This clonotype has ten or more counts. The rearrangement joins TRBV4-3 to TRBJ2-5, with D possibly being TRBD1 (6 bases). Germline V gene data show CDR1 as LGHNA and CDR2 as YSLEER. This CDR3 region has 16 residues. Trimming cost V 0 bases and J 1 base, with 12 bases left between them. The CDR3 nucleotides read TGCGCCAGCAGCCAAGAGGAGGACAGTAGCCAAGAGACCCAGTACTTC. It encodes CASSQEEDSSQETQYF.

The chain links TRBV18 to TRBJ1-1; a weak D match, TRBD1 (6 bases). The CDR3 contains 15 residues. V shed 3 bases and J shed 0 bases, with 11 bases lying between them. Germline lookup yields CDR1 KGHSH and CDR2 LQKENI. This CDR3 reads CASSPKTGMNTEAFF. The CDR3 DNA is TGTGCCAGCTCACCGAAGACAGGAATGAACACTGAAGCTTTCTTT.

In this sample, this clonotype is medium-sized. The chain combines TRBV5-1 with TRBJ1-5; the match to TRBD1 covers 8 bases. Germline assignment: CDR1 SGHRS and CDR2 YFSETQ. The CDR3 contains 16 residues. Trimming took 4 bases from V and 11 from J; bases not matched to a gene: 17. DNA for the CDR3: TGCGCCAGCAGCGGCCAGACAGGGGCCGGCCATCGCGCCCAGCATTTT. It translates to CASSGQTGAGHRAQHF.

The chain combines TRBV6-2 or TRBV6-3 with TRBJ1-2, with 8 bases that match TRBD1. CDR3 length equals 14 residues. Per the germline V gene, CDR1 is MNHEY and CDR2 is SVGEGT. V trimming: 6 bases; J trimming: 5 bases; junction bases outside the gene matches: 8. CDR3 bases: TGTGCCAGCAGCAAGACAGGGGAGCGATATGGCTACACCTTC. The encoded protein is CASSKTGERYGYTF.

This clonotype was picked up a small number of times. This likely came from a read error, as a far larger clone is one base away. J is TRBJ2-1 and V is TRBV3-1; the D gene is possibly TRBD2 (6 bases). Trimming removed 1 base at V and 0 bases at J, with 7 bases between. The germline V gene has CDR1 LGHDT and CDR2 YNNKEL (reference sequence). This CDR3 comprises 15 residues. CDR3 sequence reads: CASSQGLVSYNEQFF. CDR3 nucleotide sequence: TGTGCCAGCAGCCAAGGACTAGTCTCCTACAATGAGCAGTTCTTC.

The chain is built from TRBV10-3 and TRBJ2-7; D unresolved. CDR3 length: 13 amino acids. V was trimmed by 3 bases and J by 6 bases, leaving 12 bases between them. Germline V lookup: CDR1 ENHRY, CDR2 SYGVKD. In DNA form, the CDR3 reads TGTGCCATCAGTGAAGATGGGTTTGGCGAGCAGTACTTC. The encoded protein is CAISEDGFGEQYF.

This clonotype occurred a few times. CDR3 amino acids: CASTPRDRGEYEQYF. Written as DNA, the CDR3 is TGTGCCAGCACCCCCCGGGACAGGGGGGAGTACGAGCAGTACTTC. V and J are TRBV28 and TRBJ2-7; 11 nucleotides agree with TRBD1. This CDR3 spans 15 amino acids. V trimming: 7 bases; J trimming: 4 bases; junction bases outside the gene matches: 9. Germline V gene data show CDR1 as MDHEN and CDR2 as SYDVKM.

The chain joins TRBV7-2 to TRBJ2-1; 14 bases line up with TRBD2. There are 18 residues in the CDR3. Per germline, CDR1 SGHTA and CDR2 FQGNSA. V shed 5 bases and J 7 bases; nucleotides not matched to a gene: 13. CDR3 protein: CASSRSGTSGSGPNEQFF. The CDR3 region has the DNA TGTGCCAGCAGCCGATCCGGGACTAGCGGGAGCGGCCCAAATGAGCAGTTCTTC.

The chain couples TRBV5-4 to TRBJ2-5; the match to TRBD2 covers 7 bases. V trimming: 0 bases; J trimming: 3 bases; junction bases outside the gene matches: 8. The germline CDR1 and CDR2 sequences are SGHNT and YYREEE (reference sequence). The CDR3 sequence is 16 residues long. Here the CDR3 reads CASSLGARLAEETQYF. The CDR3 nucleotides are TGTGCCAGCAGCTTGGGGGCCCGTCTAGCGGAAGAGACCCAGTACTTC. The full variable domain, with the rest looked up from reference TRBV5-4 and TRBJ2-5, is ETGVTQSPTHLIKTRGQQVTLRCSSQSGHNTVSWYQQALGQGPQFIFQYYREEENGRGNFPPRFSGLQFPNYSSELNVNALELDDSALYLCASSLGARLAEETQYFGPGTRLLVL.

This clonotype was counted many times. V usage is TRBV7-9 and J usage is TRBJ2-7, with D perhaps being TRBD1 or TRBD2 (6 bases each). CDR1 and CDR2 from the germline V gene are SEHNR and FQNEAQ (reference sequence). The CDR3 consists of 12 residues. Trimming took 8 bases from V and 3 from J, leaving 11 bases between them. The CDR3 nucleotides read TGTGCCAGCGGGGGGCGCGACTACGAGCAGTACTTC. This gives the protein CASGGRDYEQYF.

The table lists this clonotype with many counts. The chain has TRBV6-2 or TRBV6-3 and TRBJ2-1; no definite D call. Germline CDR1 is MNHEY and CDR2 is SVGEGT. V was shortened by 0 bases and J by 4 bases, with 10 bases between the two germline ends. The CDR3 is 15 residues long. As DNA, the CDR3 is TGTGCCAGCAGTTACTCGATAGGCAATTACAATGAGCAGTTCTTC. This encodes CASSYSIGNYNEQFF.

In the case of this clonotype: This probably arose from a read error, given a far larger clone one base away. CDR3 sequence (DNA): TGTGCCAGCAGTTCAGACCTTGGGACAGGGTCTGCCGAGCAGTTCTTC. This gives the protein CASSSDLGTGSAEQFF. This chain connects TRBV6-2 or TRBV6-3 to TRBJ2-1; 9 bases are shared with TRBD1. V lost 4 bases, J lost 10 bases, and 14 bases stayed unmatched. Germline V gene data show CDR1 as MNHEY and CDR2 as SVGEGT. This CDR3 comprises 16 residues.

This clonotype has at least ten counts. The chain joins TRBV21-1 to TRBJ2-5; the table gives TRBD1 as D, unverified against the DNA. TRBV21-1 is annotated as a pseudogene. The CDR3 contains 15 residues. The CDR3 coding sequence is TGTGCCAGCAGCCAAGGGTGGGGGCGGAAAGAGACCCAGTACTTC. It encodes CASSQGWGRKETQYF.

This clonotype came up many times. The rearrangement joins TRBV12-3 or TRBV12-4 to TRBJ2-1; 9 positions agree with TRBD1. The trim removed 2 bases at V and 8 bases at J, leaving 7 bases unmatched. The CDR3 has 15 amino acids. CDR3 protein: CASSLKGQGFDEQFF. CDR3 nucleotide sequence: TGTGCCAGCAGTTTAAAGGGACAGGGTTTCGATGAGCAGTTCTTC.